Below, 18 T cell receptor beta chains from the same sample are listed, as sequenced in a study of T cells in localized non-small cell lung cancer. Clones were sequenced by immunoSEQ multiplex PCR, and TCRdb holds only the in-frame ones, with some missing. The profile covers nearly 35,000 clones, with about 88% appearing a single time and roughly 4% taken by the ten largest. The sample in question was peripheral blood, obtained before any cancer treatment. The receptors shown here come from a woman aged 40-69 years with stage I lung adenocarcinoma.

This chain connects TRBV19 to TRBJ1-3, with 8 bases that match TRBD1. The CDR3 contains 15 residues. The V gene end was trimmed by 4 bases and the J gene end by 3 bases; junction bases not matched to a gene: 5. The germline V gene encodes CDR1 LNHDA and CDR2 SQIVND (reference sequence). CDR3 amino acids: CASSSQGADGNTIYF. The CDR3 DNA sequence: TGTGCCAGTAGTAGTCAGGGGGCAGATGGAAACACCATATATTTT.

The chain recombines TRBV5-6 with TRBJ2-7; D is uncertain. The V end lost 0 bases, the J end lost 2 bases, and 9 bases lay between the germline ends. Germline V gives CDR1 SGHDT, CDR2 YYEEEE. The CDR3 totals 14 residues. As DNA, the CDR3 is TGTGCCAGCAGCTTGGTAAGCACCCCCTACGAGCAGTACTTC. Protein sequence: CASSLVSTPYEQYF.

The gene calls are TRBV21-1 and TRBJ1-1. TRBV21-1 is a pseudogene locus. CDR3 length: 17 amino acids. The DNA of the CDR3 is TGTGCCAGCAGCAAAATCGGGGCAGGGACCACGGGCACTGAAGCTTTCTTT. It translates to CASSKIGAGTTGTEAFF.

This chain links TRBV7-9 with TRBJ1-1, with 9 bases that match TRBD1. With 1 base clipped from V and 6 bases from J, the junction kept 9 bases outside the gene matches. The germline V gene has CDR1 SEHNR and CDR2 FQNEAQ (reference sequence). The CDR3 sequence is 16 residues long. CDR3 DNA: TGTGCCAGCAGCTTAGGAACCGGGACAGGGAGCCCTGAAGCTTTCTTT. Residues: CASSLGTGTGSPEAFF.

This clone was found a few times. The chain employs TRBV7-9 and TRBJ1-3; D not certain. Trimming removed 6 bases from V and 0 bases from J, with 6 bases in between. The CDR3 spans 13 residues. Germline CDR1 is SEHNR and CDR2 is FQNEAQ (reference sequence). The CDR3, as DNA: TGTGCCAGCAGTTTCAACTCTGGAAACACCATATATTTT. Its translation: CASSFNSGNTIYF.

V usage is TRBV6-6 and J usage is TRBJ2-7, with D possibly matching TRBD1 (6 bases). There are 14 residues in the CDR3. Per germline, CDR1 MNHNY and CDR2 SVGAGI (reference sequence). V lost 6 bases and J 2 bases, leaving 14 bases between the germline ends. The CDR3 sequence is CASSAHRDTYEQYF. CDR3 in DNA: TGTGCCAGCAGCGCACACCGGGACACCTACGAGCAGTACTTC.

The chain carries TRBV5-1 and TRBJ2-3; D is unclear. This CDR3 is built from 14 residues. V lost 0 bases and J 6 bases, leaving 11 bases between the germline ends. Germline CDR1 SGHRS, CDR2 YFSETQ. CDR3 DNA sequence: TGCGCCAGCAGCTTGGAAAAAGTATGGGATACGCAGTATTTT. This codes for CASSLEKVWDTQYF.

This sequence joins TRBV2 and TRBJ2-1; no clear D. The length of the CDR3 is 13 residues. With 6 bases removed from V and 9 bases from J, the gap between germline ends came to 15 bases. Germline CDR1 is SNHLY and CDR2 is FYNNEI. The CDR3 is CASRIGNPGEQFF. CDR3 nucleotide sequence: TGTGCCAGCAGGATAGGTAACCCTGGTGAGCAGTTCTTC.

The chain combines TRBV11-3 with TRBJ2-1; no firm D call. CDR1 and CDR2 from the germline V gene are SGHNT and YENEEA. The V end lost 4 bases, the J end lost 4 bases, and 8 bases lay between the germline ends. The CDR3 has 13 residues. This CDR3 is CASSSDGYNEQFF. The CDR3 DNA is TGTGCCAGCAGCTCGGACGGATACAATGAGCAGTTCTTC.

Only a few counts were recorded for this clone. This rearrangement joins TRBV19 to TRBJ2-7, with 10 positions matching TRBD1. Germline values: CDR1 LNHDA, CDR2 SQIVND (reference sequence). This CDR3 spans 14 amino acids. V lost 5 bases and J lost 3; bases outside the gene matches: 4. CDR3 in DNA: TGTGCCAGTAGTTGGACAGGGGGAGGCTACGAGCAGTACTTC. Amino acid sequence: CASSWTGGGYEQYF.

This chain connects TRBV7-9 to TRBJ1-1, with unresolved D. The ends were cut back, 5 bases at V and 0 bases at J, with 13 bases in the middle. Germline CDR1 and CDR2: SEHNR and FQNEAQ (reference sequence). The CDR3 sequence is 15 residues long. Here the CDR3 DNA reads TGTGCCAGCAGCAAACCGTCCGGGTTGAACACTGAAGCTTTCTTT. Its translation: CASSKPSGLNTEAFF.

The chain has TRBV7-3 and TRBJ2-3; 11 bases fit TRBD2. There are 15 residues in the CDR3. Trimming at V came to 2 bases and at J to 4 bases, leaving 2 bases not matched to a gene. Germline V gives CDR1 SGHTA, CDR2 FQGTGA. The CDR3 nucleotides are TGTGCCAGCAGCTTATTAGCGGGGGGGTCAGATACGCAGTATTTT. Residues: CASSLLAGGSDTQYF.

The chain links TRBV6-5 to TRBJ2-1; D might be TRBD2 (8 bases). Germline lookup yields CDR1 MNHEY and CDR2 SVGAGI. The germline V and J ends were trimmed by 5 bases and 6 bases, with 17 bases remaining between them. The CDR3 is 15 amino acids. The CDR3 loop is CASSPGGLEANEQFF. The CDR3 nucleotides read TGTGCCAGCAGTCCAGGGGGACTAGAGGCCAATGAGCAGTTCTTC.

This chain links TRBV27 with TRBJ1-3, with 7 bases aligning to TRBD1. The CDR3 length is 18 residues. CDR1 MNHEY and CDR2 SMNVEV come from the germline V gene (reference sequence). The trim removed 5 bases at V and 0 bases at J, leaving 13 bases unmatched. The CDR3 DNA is TGTGCCAGCAGTCCATACGCGACAGGGAGGATCTCTGGAAACACCATATATTTT. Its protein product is CASSPYATGRISGNTIYF.

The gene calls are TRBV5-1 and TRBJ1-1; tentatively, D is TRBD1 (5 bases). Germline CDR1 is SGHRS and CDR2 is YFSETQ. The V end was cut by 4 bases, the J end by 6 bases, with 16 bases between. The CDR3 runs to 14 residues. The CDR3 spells CASSTLALGAEAFF. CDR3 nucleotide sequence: TGCGCCAGCAGCACCCTCGCTCTGGGGGCTGAAGCTTTCTTT.

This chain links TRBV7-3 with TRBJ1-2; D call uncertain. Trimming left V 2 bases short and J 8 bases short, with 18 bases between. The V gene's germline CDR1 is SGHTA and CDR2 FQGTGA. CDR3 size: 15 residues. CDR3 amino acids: CASSLGIRSSRGYTF. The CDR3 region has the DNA TGTGCCAGCAGCTTAGGTATACGGTCGTCTCGAGGCTACACCTTC.

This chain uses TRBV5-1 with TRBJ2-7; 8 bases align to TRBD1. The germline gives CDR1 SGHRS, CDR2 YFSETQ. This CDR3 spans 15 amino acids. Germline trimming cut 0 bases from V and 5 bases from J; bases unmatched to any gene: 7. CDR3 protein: CASSLAGRGPDEQYF. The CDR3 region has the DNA TGCGCCAGCAGCTTGGCTGGCAGGGGGCCGGACGAGCAGTACTTC.

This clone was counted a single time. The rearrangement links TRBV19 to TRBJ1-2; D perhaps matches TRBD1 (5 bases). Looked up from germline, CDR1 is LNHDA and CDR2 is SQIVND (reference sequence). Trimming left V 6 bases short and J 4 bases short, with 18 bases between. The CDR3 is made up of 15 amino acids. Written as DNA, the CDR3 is TGTGCCAGTAGACAAGGGACTTCCTGGAGCTATGGCTACACCTTC. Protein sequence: CASRQGTSWSYGYTF. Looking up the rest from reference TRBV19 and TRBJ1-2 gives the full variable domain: DGGITQSPKYLFRKEGQNVTLSCEQNLNHDAMYWYRQDPGQGLRLIYYSQIVNDFQKGDIAEGYSVSREKKESFPLTVTSAQKNPTAFYLCASRQGTSWSYGYTFGSGTRLTVV.